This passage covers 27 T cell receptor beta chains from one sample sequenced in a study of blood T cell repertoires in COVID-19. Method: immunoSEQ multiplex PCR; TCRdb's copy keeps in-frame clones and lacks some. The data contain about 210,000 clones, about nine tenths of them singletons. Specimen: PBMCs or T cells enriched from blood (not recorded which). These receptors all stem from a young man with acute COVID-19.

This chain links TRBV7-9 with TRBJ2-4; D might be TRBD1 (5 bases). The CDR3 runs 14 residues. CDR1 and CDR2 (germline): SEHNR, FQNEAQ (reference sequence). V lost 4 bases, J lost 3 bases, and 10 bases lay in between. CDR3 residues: CASSSRDSKNIQYF. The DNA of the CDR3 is TGTGCCAGCAGCTCCAGGGATAGCAAAAACATTCAGTACTTC.

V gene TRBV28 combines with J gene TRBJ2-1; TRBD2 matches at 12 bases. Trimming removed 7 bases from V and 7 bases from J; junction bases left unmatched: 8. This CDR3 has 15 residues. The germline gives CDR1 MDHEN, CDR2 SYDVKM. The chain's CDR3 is CASTPLAGGPNEQFF. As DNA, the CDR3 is TGTGCCAGCACCCCACTAGCGGGAGGCCCAAATGAGCAGTTCTTC.

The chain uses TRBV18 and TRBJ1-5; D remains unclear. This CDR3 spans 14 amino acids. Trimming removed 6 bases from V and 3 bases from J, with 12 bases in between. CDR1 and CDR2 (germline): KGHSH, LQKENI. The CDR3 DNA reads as TGTGCCAGCTCCCTGGGCCCAGTCAATCAGCCCCAGCATTTT. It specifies CASSLGPVNQPQHF.

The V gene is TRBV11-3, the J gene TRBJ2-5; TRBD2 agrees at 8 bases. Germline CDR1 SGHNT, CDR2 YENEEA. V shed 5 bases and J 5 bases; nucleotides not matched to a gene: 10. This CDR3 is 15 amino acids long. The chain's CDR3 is CASSPRRTSIETQYF. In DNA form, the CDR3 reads TGTGCCAGCAGCCCCAGACGGACTAGCATCGAGACCCAGTACTTC.

The CDR3 region is CSVAGTSRSYEQYF. The CDR3 DNA is TGCAGCGTTGCCGGGACTAGTCGGTCCTACGAGCAGTACTTC. The rearrangement links TRBV29-1 to TRBJ2-7; 8 positions agree with TRBD2. V shed 4 bases and J 1 base; nucleotides not matched to a gene: 6. This CDR3 spans 14 amino acids. Germline values: CDR1 SQVTM, CDR2 ANQGSEA.

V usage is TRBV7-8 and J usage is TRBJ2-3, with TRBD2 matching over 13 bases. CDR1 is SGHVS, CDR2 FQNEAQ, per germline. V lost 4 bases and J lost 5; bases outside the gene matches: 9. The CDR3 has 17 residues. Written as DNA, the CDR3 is TGTGCCAGCAGCTCGGGGACTAGCGGGAAGTTGTTAGATACGCAGTATTTT. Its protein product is CASSSGTSGKLLDTQYF.

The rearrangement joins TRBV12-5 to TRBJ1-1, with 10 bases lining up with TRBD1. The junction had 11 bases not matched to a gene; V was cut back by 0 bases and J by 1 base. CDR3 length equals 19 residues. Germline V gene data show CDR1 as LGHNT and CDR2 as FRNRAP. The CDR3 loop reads CASGLVRSGTGERNTEAFF. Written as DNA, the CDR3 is TGTGCTAGTGGTTTGGTACGTTCCGGGACAGGGGAGCGGAACACTGAAGCTTTCTTT.

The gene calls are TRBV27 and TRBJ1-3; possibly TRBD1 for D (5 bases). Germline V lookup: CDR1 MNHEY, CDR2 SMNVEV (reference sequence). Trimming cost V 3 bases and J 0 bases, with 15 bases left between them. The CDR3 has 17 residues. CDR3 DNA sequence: TGTGCCAGCAGTTTCATCGGGGGACCTAACTCTGGAAACACCATATATTTT. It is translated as CASSFIGGPNSGNTIYF.

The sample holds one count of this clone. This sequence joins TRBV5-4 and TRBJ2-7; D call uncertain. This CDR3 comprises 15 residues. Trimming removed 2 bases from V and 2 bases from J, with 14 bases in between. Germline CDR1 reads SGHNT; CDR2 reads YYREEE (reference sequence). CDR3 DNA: TGTGCCAGCAGCTTTATGTTACAGAAAACCTACGAGCAGTACTTC. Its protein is CASSFMLQKTYEQYF.

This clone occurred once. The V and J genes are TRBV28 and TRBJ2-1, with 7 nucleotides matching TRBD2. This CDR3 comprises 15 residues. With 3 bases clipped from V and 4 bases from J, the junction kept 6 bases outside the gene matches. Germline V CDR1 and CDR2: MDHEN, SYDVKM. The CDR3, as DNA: TGTGCCAGCAGTTTTGGGGGGGTATCTTACAATGAGCAGTTCTTC. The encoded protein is CASSFGGVSYNEQFF.

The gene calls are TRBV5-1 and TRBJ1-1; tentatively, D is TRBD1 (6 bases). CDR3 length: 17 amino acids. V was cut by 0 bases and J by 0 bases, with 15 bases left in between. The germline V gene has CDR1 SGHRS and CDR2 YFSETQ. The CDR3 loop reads CASSLGRNWDMNTEAFF. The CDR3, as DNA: TGCGCCAGCAGCTTGGGCCGAAATTGGGACATGAACACTGAAGCTTTCTTT.

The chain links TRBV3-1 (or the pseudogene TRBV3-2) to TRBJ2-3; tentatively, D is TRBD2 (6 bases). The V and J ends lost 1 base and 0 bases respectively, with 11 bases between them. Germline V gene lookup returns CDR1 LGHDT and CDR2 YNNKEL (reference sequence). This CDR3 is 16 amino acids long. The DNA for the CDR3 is TGTGCCAGCAGCCAAGTAGCGGATACTAGCACAGATACGCAGTATTTT. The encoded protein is CASSQVADTSTDTQYF.

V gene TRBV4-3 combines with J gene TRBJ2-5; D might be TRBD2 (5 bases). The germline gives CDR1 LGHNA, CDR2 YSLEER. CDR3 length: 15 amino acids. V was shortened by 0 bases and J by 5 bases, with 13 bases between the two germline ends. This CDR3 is CASSQEKGGSETQYF. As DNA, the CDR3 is TGCGCCAGCAGCCAAGAGAAAGGCGGGTCGGAGACCCAGTACTTC.

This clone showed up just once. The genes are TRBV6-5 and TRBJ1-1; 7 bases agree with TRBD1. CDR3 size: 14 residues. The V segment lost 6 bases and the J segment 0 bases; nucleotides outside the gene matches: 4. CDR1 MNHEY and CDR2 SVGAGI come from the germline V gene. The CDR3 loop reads CASSKDRLNTEAFF. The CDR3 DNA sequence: TGTGCCAGCAGCAAGGACAGGTTGAACACTGAAGCTTTCTTT.

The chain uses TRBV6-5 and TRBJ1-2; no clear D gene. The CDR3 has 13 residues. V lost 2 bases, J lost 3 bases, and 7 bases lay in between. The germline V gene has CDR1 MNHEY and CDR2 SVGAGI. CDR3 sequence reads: CASSYGLYYGYTF. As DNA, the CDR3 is TGTGCCAGCAGTTACGGACTATACTATGGCTACACCTTC.

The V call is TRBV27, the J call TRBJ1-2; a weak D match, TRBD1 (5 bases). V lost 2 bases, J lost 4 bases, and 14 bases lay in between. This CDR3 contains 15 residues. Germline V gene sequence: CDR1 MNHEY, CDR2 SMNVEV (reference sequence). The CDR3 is CASSLQRPRVYGYTF. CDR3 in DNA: TGTGCCAGCAGTTTACAACGGCCCAGGGTCTATGGCTACACCTTC.

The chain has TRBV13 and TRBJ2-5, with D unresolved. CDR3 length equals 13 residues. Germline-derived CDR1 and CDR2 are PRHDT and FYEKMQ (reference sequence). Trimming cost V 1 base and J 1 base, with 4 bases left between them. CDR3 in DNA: TGTGCCAGCAGCTTAGCGTCCCAAGAGACCCAGTACTTC. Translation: CASSLASQETQYF.

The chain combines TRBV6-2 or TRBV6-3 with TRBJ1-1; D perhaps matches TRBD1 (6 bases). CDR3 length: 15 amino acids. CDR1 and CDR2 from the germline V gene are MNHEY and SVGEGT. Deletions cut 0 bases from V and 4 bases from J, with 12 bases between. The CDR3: CASSYSGQGSTEAFF. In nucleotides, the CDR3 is TGTGCCAGCAGTTACTCGGGGCAGGGGAGCACTGAAGCTTTCTTT.

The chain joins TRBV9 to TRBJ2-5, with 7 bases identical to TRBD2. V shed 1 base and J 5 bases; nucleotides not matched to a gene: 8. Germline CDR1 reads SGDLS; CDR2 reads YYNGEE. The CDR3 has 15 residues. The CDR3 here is CASSVQGSGGETQYF. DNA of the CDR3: TGTGCCAGCAGCGTACAAGGTTCGGGGGGTGAGACCCAGTACTTC.

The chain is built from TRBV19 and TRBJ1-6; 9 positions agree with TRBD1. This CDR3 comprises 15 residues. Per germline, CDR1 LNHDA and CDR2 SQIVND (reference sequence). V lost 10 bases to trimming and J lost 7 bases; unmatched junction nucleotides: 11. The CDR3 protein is CATMERDRVNSPLHF. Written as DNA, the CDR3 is TGTGCCACAATGGAGCGGGACAGGGTAAATTCACCCCTCCACTTT. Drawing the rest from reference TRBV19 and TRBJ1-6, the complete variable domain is DGGITQSPKYLFRKEGQNVTLSCEQNLNHDAMYWYRQDPGQGLRLIYYSQIVNDFQKGDIAEGYSVSREKKESFPLTVTSAQKNPTAFYLCATMERDRVNSPLHFGNGTRLTVT.

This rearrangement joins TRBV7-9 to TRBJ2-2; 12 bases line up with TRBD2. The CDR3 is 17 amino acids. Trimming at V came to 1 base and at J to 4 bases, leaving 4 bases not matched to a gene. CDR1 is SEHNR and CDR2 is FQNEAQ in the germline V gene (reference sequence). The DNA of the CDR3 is TGTGCCAGCAGCTTAGTACTAGCGGGAGGTGGCACCGGGGAGCTGTTTTTT. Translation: CASSLVLAGGGTGELFF.

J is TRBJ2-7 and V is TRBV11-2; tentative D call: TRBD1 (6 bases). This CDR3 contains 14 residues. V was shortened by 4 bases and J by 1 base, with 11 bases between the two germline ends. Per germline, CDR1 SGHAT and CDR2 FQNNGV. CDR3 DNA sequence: TGTGCCAGCAGCTCACTACAGGGTTCCTACGAGCAGTACTTC. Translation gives CASSSLQGSYEQYF.

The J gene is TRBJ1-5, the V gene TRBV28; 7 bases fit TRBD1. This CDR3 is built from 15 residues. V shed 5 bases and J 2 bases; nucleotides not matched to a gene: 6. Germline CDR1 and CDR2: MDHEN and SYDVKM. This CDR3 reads CASSRRDRRNQPQHF. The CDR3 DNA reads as TGTGCCAGCAGTCGCCGGGACAGACGCAATCAGCCCCAGCATTTT.

The DNA of the CDR3 is TGTGCCAGCAGTTTAGGGACAGGGGGAAACGAGCAGTACTTC. Translating gives CASSLGTGGNEQYF. V is TRBV27 and J is TRBJ2-7; 11 bases are a match to TRBD1. The ends lost 2 bases at V and 5 bases at J; junction bases unmatched: 2. CDR1 is MNHEY, CDR2 SMNVEV, per germline (reference sequence). The CDR3 is 14 residues long.

CDR3 residues: CAWSVFKTATTYNEQFF. DNA of the CDR3: TGTGCCTGGAGTGTGTTTAAAACGGCTACTACCTACAATGAGCAGTTCTTC. This rearrangement joins TRBV30 to TRBJ2-1; D not resolved. Germline loops: CDR1 GTSNPN, CDR2 SVGIG (reference sequence). CDR3 length equals 17 residues. V gave up 0 bases and J gave up 2 bases, with 17 bases separating them.

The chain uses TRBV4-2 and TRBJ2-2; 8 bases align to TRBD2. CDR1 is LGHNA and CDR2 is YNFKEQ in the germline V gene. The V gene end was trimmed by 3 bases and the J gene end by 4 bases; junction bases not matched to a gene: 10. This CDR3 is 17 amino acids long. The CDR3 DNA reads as TGTGCCAGCAGCCATGCGAGCGGGAGAGAGGTCACCGGGGAGCTGTTTTTT. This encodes CASSHASGREVTGELFF.

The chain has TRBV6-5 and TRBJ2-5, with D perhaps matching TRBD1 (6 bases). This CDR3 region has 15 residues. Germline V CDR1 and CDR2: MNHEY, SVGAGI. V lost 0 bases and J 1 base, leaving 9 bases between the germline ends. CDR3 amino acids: CASSYSRTAQETQYF. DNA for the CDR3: TGTGCCAGCAGTTACTCCCGGACAGCCCAAGAGACCCAGTACTTC.